This entry lists 8 T cell receptor beta chains sequenced from one sample in a study of siplizumab effects on memory and regulatory T cells. Assay used: immunoSEQ multiplex PCR; TCRdb lists only in-frame clones, some missing. The data contain 85,000 to 95,000 clones, 94% of them singletons. The sequencing input was non-Treg CD4+ T cells sorted from blood. The receptors were sampled from a human donor in good health.

The rearrangement joins TRBV27 to TRBJ2-6; D gene ambiguous. From germline, CDR1 is MNHEY and CDR2 SMNVEV (reference sequence). The V end was cut by 4 bases, the J end by 2 bases, with 6 bases between. The CDR3 runs 14 residues. CDR3 loop: CASSSMAGANVLTF. The CDR3 nucleotides are TGTGCCAGCAGTTCCATGGCTGGGGCCAACGTCCTGACTTTC.

This clone showed up just once. The V gene is TRBV9, the J gene TRBJ2-4; D uncertain. Trimming shortened V by 4 bases and J by 7 bases, and 18 bases separated the two germline ends. The CDR3 loop spans 15 amino acids. Germline V gives CDR1 SGDLS, CDR2 YYNGEE. In nucleotides, the CDR3 is TGTGCCAGCAGCCCTCCTCCGAAATTTGGGAACATTCAGTACTTC. Its translation is CASSPPPKFGNIQYF.

The chain links TRBV2 to TRBJ2-1; D uncertain. V gave up 9 bases and J gave up 2 bases, with 14 bases separating them. CDR1 and CDR2 from the germline V gene are SNHLY and FYNNEI. The CDR3 loop spans 14 amino acids. The CDR3 protein is CASSPPVTYNEQFF. The CDR3 bases are TGTGCCAGTTCCCCCCCAGTTACCTACAATGAGCAGTTCTTC.

This clone has a single count. This rearrangement joins TRBV7-9 to TRBJ1-2, with 12 bases matching TRBD1. The CDR3 has 17 amino acids. V trimming: 0 bases; J trimming: 4 bases; junction bases outside the gene matches: 6. Germline V gene lookup returns CDR1 SEHNR and CDR2 FQNEAQ (reference sequence). The CDR3 coding sequence is TGTGCCAGCAGCTTAGCGGGGACAGGGGGCGTCGGCTATGGCTACACCTTC. Encoded protein: CASSLAGTGGVGYGYTF.

The V gene is TRBV18, the J gene TRBJ2-5, with 7 bases matching TRBD2. Germline CDR1 and CDR2: KGHSH and LQKENI. Unmatched junction bases numbered 3, after V lost 4 bases and J lost 1 base. This CDR3 comprises 14 residues. The CDR3 here is CASSQGLFQETQYF. The CDR3 DNA sequence: TGTGCCAGCTCACAGGGACTATTCCAAGAGACCCAGTACTTC.

The V call is TRBV10-2, the J call TRBJ2-7; possible D gene TRBD1, 6 bases. The CDR3 runs to 16 residues. Germline assignment: CDR1 WSHSY and CDR2 SAAADI. Trimming shortened V by 5 bases and J by 3 bases, and 20 bases separated the two germline ends. CDR3 in amino acids: CASSQFPPGQSYEQYF. The CDR3 bases are TGCGCCAGCAGTCAGTTCCCCCCGGGACAAAGCTACGAGCAGTACTTC.

In its sample, this clone was seen once. This chain connects TRBV7-6 to TRBJ2-2, with unresolved D. Trimming pared 10 bases from V and 5 bases from J, leaving 17 bases between. CDR3 length equals 14 residues. Germline V gene lookup returns CDR1 SGHVS and CDR2 FNYEAQ. CDR3 coding DNA: TGTGCCATCGCGTCGAAGAGTCGGACCGGGGAGCTGTTTTTT. This codes for CAIASKSRTGELFF.

This chain connects TRBV10-3 to TRBJ1-5; D remains unclear. The CDR3 covers 14 residues. Trimming shortened V by 1 base and J by 0 bases, and 4 bases separated the two germline ends. From germline, CDR1 is ENHRY and CDR2 SYGVKD. This CDR3 reads CAISEWDSNQPQHF. The CDR3 nucleotides read TGTGCCATCAGTGAGTGGGATAGCAATCAGCCCCAGCATTTT.